These 14 T cell receptor beta chains were all obtained from the same sample, sequenced in a study of cytomegalovirus exposure and HLA in healthy donors. A multiplex PCR was run with 60 Vbeta primers and 13 Jbeta primers. Sequencing used immunoSEQ multiplex PCR; TCRdb keeps in-frame clones, though not all of them. This sample yields about 99,000 clones, of which 10% are seen a single time; more than 5% belongs to the top ten. Sequencing used PBMCs. The source of these receptors is a man aged 35 to 55 in good health and CMV-seropositive.

This chain uses TRBV9 with TRBJ1-2, with 8 bases fitting TRBD1. Germline V lookup: CDR1 SGDLS, CDR2 YYNGEE. This CDR3 has 14 amino acids. Trimming took 4 bases from V and 8 from J; bases not matched to a gene: 10. CDR3: CASSPATGVVGYTF. In DNA form, the CDR3 reads TGTGCCAGCAGCCCTGCGACAGGGGTGGTCGGCTACACCTTC.

V gene TRBV4-1 combines with J gene TRBJ2-5; the D gene is possibly TRBD2 (6 bases). The CDR3 length is 15 residues. Between the trimmed V and J ends, which lost 1 base and 5 bases, there was a span of 14 bases. Germline V gene data show CDR1 as MGHRA and CDR2 as YSYEKL. CDR3 protein: CASSQGLGGSETQYF. The CDR3 nucleotides read TGCGCCAGCAGCCAAGGGTTGGGGGGATCGGAGACCCAGTACTTC.

This chain uses TRBV11-2 with TRBJ1-2, with 11 bases lining up with TRBD1. V lost 6 bases, J lost 3 bases, and 3 bases stayed unmatched. Per germline, CDR1 SGHAT and CDR2 FQNNGV. The CDR3 runs 14 residues. The CDR3 region has the DNA TGTGCCAGCAGGCGGACAGGGGGCGACTATGGCTACACCTTC. Encoded protein: CASRRTGGDYGYTF.

V and J are TRBV9 and TRBJ2-2, with TRBD1 matching over 7 bases. The CDR3 has 15 residues. The germline gives CDR1 SGDLS, CDR2 YYNGEE. V was pared by 0 bases and J by 4 bases, with 3 bases of the junction left unmatched. This CDR3 reads CASSVADRATGELFF. As DNA, the CDR3 is TGTGCCAGCAGCGTAGCCGACAGGGCCACCGGGGAGCTGTTTTTT.

This clone was found a few times. The chain uses TRBV14 and TRBJ2-3; possibly TRBD1 for D (6 bases). Trimming left V 3 bases short and J 6 bases short, with 16 bases between. CDR1 and CDR2 from the germline V gene are SGHDN and FVKESK. This CDR3 comprises 15 residues. The CDR3 reads CASSQLQAQGDTQYF. CDR3 coding DNA: TGTGCCAGCAGCCAGTTACAGGCCCAGGGGGATACGCAGTATTTT.

The chain employs TRBV19 and TRBJ2-5; 11 nucleotides line up with TRBD2. Germline CDR1 is LNHDA and CDR2 is SQIVND (reference sequence). The junction had 12 bases not matched to a gene; V was cut back by 1 base and J by 5 bases. The CDR3 has 18 residues. The CDR3 here is CASSIVLAGAHGRETQYF. The CDR3 DNA sequence: TGTGCCAGTAGTATAGTACTAGCGGGAGCCCACGGGAGGGAGACCCAGTACTTC.

The chain combines TRBV19 with TRBJ2-7; 12 bases agree with TRBD2. The length of the CDR3 is 19 residues. Losses at the gene ends were 5 bases for V and 3 bases for J; bases not matched to a gene: 17. Germline V gene sequence: CDR1 LNHDA, CDR2 SQIVND (reference sequence). As DNA, the CDR3 is TGTGCCAGTAGTTTGACACAGACTAGCGGGAGAGGGGGTCTCTACGAGCAGTACTTC. Its translation is CASSLTQTSGRGGLYEQYF.

This clone turned up a few times. This rearrangement joins TRBV27 to TRBJ2-7; no clear D gene. Germline CDR1 and CDR2: MNHEY and SMNVEV (reference sequence). V shed 3 bases and J shed 2 bases, with 11 bases lying between them. This CDR3 spans 14 amino acids. CDR3 region: CASSFGPGTYEQYF. The CDR3 nucleotides read TGTGCCAGCAGTTTCGGTCCAGGAACCTACGAGCAGTACTTC.

The CDR3 region has the DNA TGTGCCAGCACCTCCCAGGGTACGCAGTATTTT. Protein sequence: CASTSQGTQYF. The chain employs TRBV7-2 and TRBJ2-3, with a weak D call TRBD1 (5 bases). The CDR3 runs 11 residues. The V and J ends lost 7 bases and 8 bases respectively, with 10 bases between them. Germline values: CDR1 SGHTA, CDR2 FQGNSA.

This clone was seen a single time. V is TRBV7-9 and J is TRBJ2-7; perhaps TRBD2 as D (6 bases). V was clipped by 2 bases and J by 6 bases, with 11 bases between them. The CDR3 has 13 amino acids. Looked up from germline, CDR1 is SEHNR and CDR2 is FQNEAQ (reference sequence). The CDR3 is CASSLNRDSEQYF. The CDR3 region has the DNA TGTGCCAGCAGCTTAAACCGGGACTCCGAGCAGTACTTC.

V gene TRBV4-3 combines with J gene TRBJ2-3; possible D gene TRBD2, 6 bases. Per the germline V gene, CDR1 is LGHNA and CDR2 is YSLEER. V was shortened by 1 base and J by 3 bases, with 17 bases between the two germline ends. The CDR3 runs 17 residues. The CDR3 is CASSQGLLRGLTDTQYF. The CDR3 DNA reads TGCGCCAGCAGCCAAGGGCTGCTGCGGGGACTGACAGATACGCAGTATTTT.

The CDR3 coding sequence is TGTGCCAGCAGCGCTTCACAGGGGGCCTTTGGCTACACCTTC. Protein: CASSASQGAFGYTF. V and J are TRBV9 and TRBJ1-2, with 9 bases matching TRBD1. After removal of 3 bases from V and 7 bases from J, the junction contained 7 bases not matched to a gene. This CDR3 is 14 amino acids long. Germline CDR1 is SGDLS and CDR2 is YYNGEE.

About this clone: A read error may produce the germline difference seen at one junction end. The chain links TRBV7-7 to TRBJ2-3; possible D gene TRBD2, 7 bases. This CDR3 is built from 16 residues. From germline, CDR1 is SSHAT and CDR2 FNYEAQ (reference sequence). The CDR3 DNA follows: TGTGCTAGCAGCGCGGGAGCAGGGGCCGCCACAGATACGCAGTATTTT. It is translated as CASSAGAGAATDTQYF.

The J gene is TRBJ1-1, the V gene TRBV7-8, with 7 positions matching TRBD1. CDR3 length: 13 residues. The germline V gene has CDR1 SGHVS and CDR2 FQNEAQ. V lost 5 bases and J lost 10; bases outside the gene matches: 10. In DNA form, the CDR3 reads TGTGCCAGCAGCCAACTGACAGGGTCCCGAGCTTTCTTT. Translated: CASSQLTGSRAFF. Full variable domain (outside the CDR3, taken from reference TRBV7-8 and TRBJ1-1): GAGVSQSPRYKVAKRGQDVALRCDPISGHVSLFWYQQALGQGPEFLTYFQNEAQLDKSGLPSDRFFAERPEGSVSTLKIQRTQQEDSAVYLCASSQLTGSRAFFGQGTRLTVV.